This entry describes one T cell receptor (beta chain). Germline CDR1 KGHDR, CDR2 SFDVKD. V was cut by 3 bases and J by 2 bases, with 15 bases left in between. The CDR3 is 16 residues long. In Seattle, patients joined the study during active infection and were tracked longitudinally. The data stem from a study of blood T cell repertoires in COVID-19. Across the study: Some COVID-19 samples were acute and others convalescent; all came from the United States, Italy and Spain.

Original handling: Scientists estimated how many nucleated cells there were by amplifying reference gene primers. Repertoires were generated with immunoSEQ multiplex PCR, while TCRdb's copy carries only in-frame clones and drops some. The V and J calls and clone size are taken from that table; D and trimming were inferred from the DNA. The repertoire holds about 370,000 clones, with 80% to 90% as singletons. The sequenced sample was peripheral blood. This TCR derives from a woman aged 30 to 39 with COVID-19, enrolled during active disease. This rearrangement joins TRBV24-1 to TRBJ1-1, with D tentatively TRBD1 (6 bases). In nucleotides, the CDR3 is TGTGCCACCAGTGATGATGGGGGCGTGGGAAACACTGAAGCTTTCTTT. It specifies CATSDDGGVGNTEAFF.